A single sample gave rise to the 5 T cell receptor beta chains below, sequenced in a study of CD8 T cells in Susac syndrome. A quantity of about 0.5 to 1 ug RNA underwent reverse transcription using random hexamers. TCRdb ran MiXCR on the immunoSEQ multiplex PCR reads and lists one entry per CDR3 protein. The data show approximately 190,000 distinct CDR3 sequences, approximately 94% seen once. The material sequenced was CD4+ T cells from PBMCs. Receptor source: a human donor with Susac syndrome.

V gene TRBV29-1 combines with J gene TRBJ1-2, with a tentative D call TRBD1 (5 bases). The CDR3 has 12 amino acids. V shed 7 bases and J shed 3 bases, with 12 bases lying between them. The germline V gene encodes CDR1 SQVTM and CDR2 ANQGSEA. The DNA for the CDR3 is TGCAGCGCCGGGGCGAAGCACTATGGCTACACCTTC. As protein: CSAGAKHYGYTF. Together with reference TRBV29-1 and TRBJ1-2, the CDR3 gives the full variable domain: SAVISQKPSRDICQRGTSLTIQCQVDSQVTMMFWYRQQPGQSLTLIATANQGSEATYESGFVIDKFPISRPNLTFSTLTVSNMSPEDSSIYLCSAGAKHYGYTFGSGTRLTVV.

The chain joins TRBV30 to TRBJ2-7, with a tentative D call TRBD2 (6 bases). This CDR3 is 11 amino acids long. Trimming stripped 5 bases from V and 3 bases from J, with 8 bases between. Germline CDR1 GTSNPN, CDR2 SVGIG (reference sequence). The CDR3 DNA follows: TGTGCCTGGGGGGAGGACTACGAGCAGTACTTC. The encoded protein is CAWGEDYEQYF.

The rearrangement links TRBV6-2 or TRBV6-3 to TRBJ2-1, with 14 bases aligning to TRBD2. The trim removed 6 bases at V and 8 bases at J, leaving 6 bases unmatched. This CDR3 has 15 residues. Germline V gene lookup returns CDR1 MNHEY and CDR2 SVGEGT. This chain's CDR3 is CASSLTSGGAHEQFF. CDR3 sequence (DNA): TGTGCCAGCAGCCTGACTAGCGGGGGGGCCCATGAGCAGTTCTTC.

The rearrangement uses TRBV19 and TRBJ2-2; 9 positions agree with TRBD2. The length of the CDR3 is 16 residues. Germline V gives CDR1 LNHDA, CDR2 SQIVND (reference sequence). CDR3 protein: CASPLGLAGNTGELFF. CDR3 DNA sequence: TGTGCGAGTCCCCTCGGGCTAGCGGGAAACACCGGGGAGCTGTTTTTT. Complete variable domain (other parts from reference TRBV19 and TRBJ2-2): DGGITQSPKYLFRKEGQNVTLSCEQNLNHDAMYWYRQDPGQGLRLIYYSQIVNDFQKGDIAEGYSVSREKKESFPLTVTSAQKNPTAFYLCASPLGLAGNTGELFFGEGSRLTVL.

J is TRBJ2-3 and V is TRBV9; 9 bases map to TRBD2. J gave up 10 bases and V 0 bases, and 3 bases lay outside the gene matches. The CDR3 runs to 13 residues. Germline V gives CDR1 SGDLS, CDR2 YYNGEE. The CDR3 region has the DNA TGTGCCAGCAGCGTAGCTGGCGGGGGGGCGCAGTATTTT. The encoded protein is CASSVAGGGAQYF.